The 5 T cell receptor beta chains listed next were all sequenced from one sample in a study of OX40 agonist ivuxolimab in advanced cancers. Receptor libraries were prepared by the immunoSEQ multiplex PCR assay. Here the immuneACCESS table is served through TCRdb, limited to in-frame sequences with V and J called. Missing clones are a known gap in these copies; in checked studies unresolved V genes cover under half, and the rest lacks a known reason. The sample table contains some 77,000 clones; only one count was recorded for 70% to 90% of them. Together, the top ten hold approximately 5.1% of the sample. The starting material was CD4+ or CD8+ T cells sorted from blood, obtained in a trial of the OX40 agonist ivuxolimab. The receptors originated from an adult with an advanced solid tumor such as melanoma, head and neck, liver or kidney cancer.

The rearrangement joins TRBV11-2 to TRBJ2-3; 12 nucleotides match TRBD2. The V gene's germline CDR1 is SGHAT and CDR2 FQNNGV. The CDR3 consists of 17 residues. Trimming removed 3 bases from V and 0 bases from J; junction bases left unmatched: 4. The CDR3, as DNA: TGTGCCAGCAGCTTGCGGACTAGCGGGAAGAGCACAGATACGCAGTATTTT. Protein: CASSLRTSGKSTDTQYF.

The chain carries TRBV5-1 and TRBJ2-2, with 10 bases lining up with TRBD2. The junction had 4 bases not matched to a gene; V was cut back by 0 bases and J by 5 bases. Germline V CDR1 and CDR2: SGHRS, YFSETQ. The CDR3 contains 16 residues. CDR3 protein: CASSLEAGGWTGELFF. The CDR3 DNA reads TGCGCCAGCAGCTTGGAAGCGGGAGGGTGGACCGGGGAGCTGTTTTTT.

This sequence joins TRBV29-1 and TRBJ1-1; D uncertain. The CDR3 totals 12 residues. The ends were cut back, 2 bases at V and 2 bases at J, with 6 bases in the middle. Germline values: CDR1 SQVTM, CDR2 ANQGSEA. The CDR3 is CSVEKGNTEAFF. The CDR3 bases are TGCAGCGTTGAAAAGGGTAACACTGAAGCTTTCTTT. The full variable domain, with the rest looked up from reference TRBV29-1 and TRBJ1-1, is SAVISQKPSRDICQRGTSLTIQCQVDSQVTMMFWYRQQPGQSLTLIATANQGSEATYESGFVIDKFPISRPNLTFSTLTVSNMSPEDSSIYLCSVEKGNTEAFFGQGTRLTVV.

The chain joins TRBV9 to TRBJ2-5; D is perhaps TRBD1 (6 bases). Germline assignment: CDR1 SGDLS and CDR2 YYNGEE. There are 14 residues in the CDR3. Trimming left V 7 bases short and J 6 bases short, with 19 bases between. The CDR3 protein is CASEQGSSSQTQYF. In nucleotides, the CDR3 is TGTGCCAGCGAGCAGGGGAGCTCAAGTCAGACCCAGTACTTC.

The chain's CDR3 is CASSPLAGGPTGELFF. The CDR3 DNA follows: TGTGCCAGCTCACCACTAGCGGGAGGCCCCACCGGGGAGCTGTTTTTT. The rearrangement uses TRBV18 and TRBJ2-2; TRBD2 matches at 10 bases. J was trimmed by 4 bases and V by 1 base; bases with no gene match: 3. The CDR3 is made up of 16 amino acids. The germline V gene encodes CDR1 KGHSH and CDR2 LQKENI.